The TCR beta chain under discussion was sequenced for a study of patients and donors after allogeneic stem cell transplantation. J gave up 3 bases and V 7 bases, and 8 bases lay outside the gene matches. The CDR3 is made up of 14 amino acids. TCRdb analysed the RT-PCR reads with MiXCR anew, one entry per CDR3 protein. The repertoire holds approximately 140,000 distinct CDR3 sequences, with approximately 37% as singletons. This clonotype was seen only a few times. The origin of this receptor is a human donor who was either an allogeneic HSCT recipient or a stem cell or donor lymphocyte infusion donor (not recorded which). It is not recorded whose cells these are; they may come from a transplant donor. This chain links TRBV12-3 or TRBV12-4 with TRBJ2-5, with 7 nucleotides matching TRBD1. The sequenced sample was blood, either unsorted or a sorted T cell fraction (not recorded which). Here the CDR3 DNA reads TGTGCCAGCACCCAGACAGGGAGAAAAGAGACCCAGTACTTC. Encoded protein: CASTQTGRKETQYF.